This entry lists 12 T cell receptor beta chains sequenced from one sample in a study of T cells after posttransplantation cyclophosphamide. Measured with immunoSEQ multiplex PCR; TCRdb has only the in-frame clones, and not every one. The data contain 25,000 to 35,000 clones, around 90% of them singletons. Sample: PBMCs. Every receptor here comes from a woman aged 40-49 years with a blood cancer, CMV-positive, and with a related stem cell donor.

The chain couples TRBV19 to TRBJ2-1; TRBD2 matches at 8 bases. Germline CDR1 and CDR2: LNHDA and SQIVND (reference sequence). The CDR3 extends over 15 amino acids. V dropped 6 bases and J dropped 7; count of bases not matched to a gene: 11. For the CDR3, the DNA is TGTGCCAGTAGAAAAGCTGGACTAGCTGGAAATGAGCAGTTCTTC. Its translation: CASRKAGLAGNEQFF.

V is TRBV4-2 and J is TRBJ2-1, with TRBD2 matching over 12 bases. V gave up 2 bases and J gave up 4 bases; unmatched junction bases: 6. CDR3 length equals 17 residues. From germline, CDR1 is LGHNA and CDR2 YNFKEQ. CDR3 in amino acids: CASSQLRTSGIYNEQFF. CDR3 in DNA: TGTGCCAGCAGCCAATTGAGGACTAGCGGGATTTACAATGAGCAGTTCTTC.

The rearrangement uses TRBV7-9 and TRBJ1-4, with no clear D. The length of the CDR3 is 17 residues. Germline V gene sequence: CDR1 SEHNR, CDR2 FQNEAQ (reference sequence). The V end was cut by 5 bases, the J end by 4 bases, with 20 bases between. DNA for the CDR3: TGTGCCAGCAGCCCCCCCGGAGAGCTGCTGAGTAATGAAAAACTGTTTTTT. It is translated as CASSPPGELLSNEKLFF.

CDR3 protein: CASSSAGRGTGYGYTF. CDR3 sequence (DNA): TGTGCCAGCAGTTCCGCGGGTCGAGGTACGGGCTATGGCTACACCTTC. The chain employs TRBV7-2 and TRBJ1-2, with D hard to call. There are 16 residues in the CDR3. Germline V gene lookup returns CDR1 SGHTA and CDR2 FQGNSA. With 6 bases removed from V and 4 bases from J, the gap between germline ends came to 21 bases.

The J gene is TRBJ2-1, the V gene TRBV5-4; tentative D call: TRBD1 (5 bases). Between the trimmed V and J ends, which lost 1 base and 0 bases, there was a span of 11 bases. CDR1 and CDR2 from the germline V gene are SGHNT and YYREEE (reference sequence). This CDR3 has 16 amino acids. CDR3 DNA: TGTGCCAGCAGCTTGTGGACATTGAGCTCCTACAATGAGCAGTTCTTC. Translated: CASSLWTLSSYNEQFF.

The chain carries TRBV5-1 and TRBJ1-4; 8 nucleotides align to TRBD1. The V and J ends lost 0 bases and 5 bases, in that order; junction bases with no gene match: 3. This CDR3 spans 15 amino acids. CDR1 and CDR2 from the germline V gene are SGHRS and YFSETQ. CDR3 coding DNA: TGCGCCAGCAGCTTGGAAGGGACAGGAAATGAAAAACTGTTTTTT. It specifies CASSLEGTGNEKLFF.

In this sample, this clone turned up a few times. The chain has TRBV2 and TRBJ1-2; 7 positions match TRBD1. Germline CDR1 and CDR2: SNHLY and FYNNEI. The trim removed 2 bases at V and 7 bases at J, leaving 4 bases unmatched. CDR3 length: 13 residues. CDR3 loop: CASSERQGGGYTF. The CDR3 DNA is TGTGCCAGCAGTGAAAGACAGGGTGGTGGCTACACCTTC. The variable domain in full, with the rest retrieved from reference TRBV2 and TRBJ1-2, is EPEVTQTPSHQVTQMGQEVILRCVPISNHLYFYWYRQILGQKVEFLVSFYNNEISEKSEIFDDQFSVERPDGSNFTLKIRSTKLEDSAMYFCASSERQGGGYTFGSGTRLTVV.

This clone was counted a single time. Written as DNA, the CDR3 is TGTGCCAGCTCCCTCTCAGGGGCGGATACGCAGTATTTT. It encodes CASSLSGADTQYF. This chain connects TRBV18 to TRBJ2-3; maybe TRBD1 (6 bases). The CDR3 is 13 residues long. V lost 6 bases to trimming and J lost 6 bases, with 13 bases between them. Germline V gene sequence: CDR1 KGHSH, CDR2 LQKENI.

This sequence joins TRBV6-6 and TRBJ1-5; D not certain. The ends were cut back, 6 bases at V and 1 base at J, with 4 bases in the middle. The CDR3 is made up of 12 amino acids. Germline-derived CDR1 and CDR2 are MNHNY and SVGAGI (reference sequence). The CDR3 sequence: CASRRSNQPQHF. As DNA, the CDR3 is TGTGCCAGCAGGAGGAGCAATCAGCCCCAGCATTTT.

This sequence joins TRBV21-1 and TRBJ2-1; the D call TRBD1 from the table was never checked on the DNA. TRBV21-1 is labeled a pseudogene. The CDR3 loop spans 15 amino acids. CDR3 sequence (DNA): TGTGCCAGCAGCACAGGGACAGGGGTCAACAATGAGCAGTTCTTC. Its translation: CASSTGTGVNNEQFF.

In this sample, this clone turned up once. The chain recombines TRBV19 with TRBJ2-1, with 10 nucleotides matching TRBD2. Germline trimming cut 5 bases from V and 5 bases from J; bases unmatched to any gene: 9. This CDR3 spans 16 amino acids. Germline V CDR1 and CDR2: LNHDA, SQIVND (reference sequence). The DNA for the CDR3 is TGTGCCAGTAGTTCTAGCGGGGGCCTAAATGACAATGAGCAGTTCTTC. Residues: CASSSSGGLNDNEQFF.

A single count supports this clone. The genes are TRBV19 and TRBJ2-7; weak D call: TRBD1 (6 bases). The germline V gene encodes CDR1 LNHDA and CDR2 SQIVND (reference sequence). CDR3 size: 14 residues. V dropped 5 bases and J dropped 1 base, with 12 bases sitting between them. As DNA, the CDR3 is TGTGCCAGTAGTTTTCGGGACAATTCCTACGAGCAGTACTTC. Translated: CASSFRDNSYEQYF.